This passage covers 2 T cell receptor beta chains from one sample sequenced in a study of breast tumors, draining lymph nodes, adjacent tissues. TCRdb itself ran the multiplex PCR reads through MiXCR, one entry per CDR3 protein. The sample yields about 22,000 distinct CDR3 sequences, about 60% seen once. The material sequenced was breast tumor tissue. The receptors were sampled from a female donor with breast cancer. Some clones in this sample may be carry-over from other donors' samples.

In regard to this clonotype: At one of its ends the junction is not consistent with the germline gene, which may arise from a read error. The rearrangement joins TRBV7-3 to TRBJ2-3; TRBD1 matches 8 bases. Per germline, CDR1 SGHTA and CDR2 FQGTGA. The CDR3 sequence is 15 residues long. Here the CDR3 reads CASSAGQGHTDTQHF. The CDR3 bases are TGTGCCAGCAGCGCCGGACAGGGTCACACAGATACGCAGCACTTT.

The V gene is TRBV5-1, the J gene TRBJ2-7; the D is unclear. The CDR3 extends over 13 amino acids. V was pared by 0 bases and J by 6 bases, with 10 bases between. The V gene's germline CDR1 is SGHRS and CDR2 YFSETQ. CDR3 sequence: CASSLGPSGEQYV. For the CDR3, the DNA is TGCGCCAGCAGCTTGGGGCCCAGTGGCGAGCAGTACGTC.